In this sample, the clone carrying this T cell receptor beta chain turned up a few times. Trimming stripped 5 bases from V and 4 bases from J, with 15 bases between. The CDR3 spans 14 residues. The germline V gene encodes CDR1 SGHVS and CDR2 FQNEAQ. The record originates from a study of type 1 and type 2 diabetes patients. The PCR template was genomic DNA. The TCR beta CDR3 region was amplified using 30 forward and 13 reverse primers. TCRdb independently ran MiXCR on the multiplex PCR reads; one entry per CDR3 protein. The profile shows fewer than 350,000 distinct CDR3 sequences, over 45% of them singletons. Roughly 10 milliliters of peripheral blood were collected from each participant.

The TCR was taken from a young man with type 2 diabetes. The source material was peripheral blood mononuclear cells (PBMCs). The chain combines TRBV7-8 with TRBJ2-7; no firm D call. The CDR3 spells CASSPVGVTYEQYF. The CDR3 region has the DNA TGTGCCAGCAGCCCCGTTGGAGTTACTTACGAGCAGTACTTC.